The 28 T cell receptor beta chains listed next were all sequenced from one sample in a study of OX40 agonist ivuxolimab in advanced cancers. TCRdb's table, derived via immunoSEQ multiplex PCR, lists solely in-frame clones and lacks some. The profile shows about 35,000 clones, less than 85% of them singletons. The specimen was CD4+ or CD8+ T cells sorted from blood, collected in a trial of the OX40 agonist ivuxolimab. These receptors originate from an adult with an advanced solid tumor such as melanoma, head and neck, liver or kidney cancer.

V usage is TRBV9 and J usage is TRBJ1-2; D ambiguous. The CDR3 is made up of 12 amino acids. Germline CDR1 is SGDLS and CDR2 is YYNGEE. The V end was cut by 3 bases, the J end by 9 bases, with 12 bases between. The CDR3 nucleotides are TGTGCCAGCAGCGGGCGAAGGCGTAGCTACACCTTC. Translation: CASSGRRRSYTF.

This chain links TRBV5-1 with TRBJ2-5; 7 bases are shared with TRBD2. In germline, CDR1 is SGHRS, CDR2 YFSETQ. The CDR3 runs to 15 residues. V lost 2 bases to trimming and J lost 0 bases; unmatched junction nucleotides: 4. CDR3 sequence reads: CASSFNLADQETQYF. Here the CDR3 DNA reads TGCGCCAGCAGCTTTAACCTAGCGGACCAAGAGACCCAGTACTTC.

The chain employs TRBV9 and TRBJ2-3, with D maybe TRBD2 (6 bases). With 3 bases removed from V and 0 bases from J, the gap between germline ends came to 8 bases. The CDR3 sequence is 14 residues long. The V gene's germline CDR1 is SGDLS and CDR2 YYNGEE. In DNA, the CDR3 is TGTGCCAGCAGCGGTAGCGGTAGCACAGATACGCAGTATTTT. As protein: CASSGSGSTDTQYF. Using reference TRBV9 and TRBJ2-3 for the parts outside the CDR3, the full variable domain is DSGVTQTPKHLITATGQRVTLRCSPRSGDLSVYWYQQSLDQGLQFLIQYYNGEERAKGNILERFSAQQFPDLHSELNLSSLELGDSALYFCASSGSGSTDTQYFGPGTRLTVL.

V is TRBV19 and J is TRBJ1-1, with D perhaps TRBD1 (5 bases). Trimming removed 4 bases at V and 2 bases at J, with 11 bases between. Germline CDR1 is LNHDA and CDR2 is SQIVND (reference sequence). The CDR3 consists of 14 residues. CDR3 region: CASSTWDGNTEAFF. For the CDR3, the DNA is TGTGCCAGTAGTACGTGGGACGGAAACACTGAAGCTTTCTTT.

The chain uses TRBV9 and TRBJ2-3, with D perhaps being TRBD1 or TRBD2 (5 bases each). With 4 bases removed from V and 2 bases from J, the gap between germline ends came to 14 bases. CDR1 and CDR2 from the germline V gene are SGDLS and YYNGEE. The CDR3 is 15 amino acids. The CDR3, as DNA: TGTGCCAGCAGCCCCAGGGACGGGGTCACAGATACGCAGTATTTT. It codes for CASSPRDGVTDTQYF.

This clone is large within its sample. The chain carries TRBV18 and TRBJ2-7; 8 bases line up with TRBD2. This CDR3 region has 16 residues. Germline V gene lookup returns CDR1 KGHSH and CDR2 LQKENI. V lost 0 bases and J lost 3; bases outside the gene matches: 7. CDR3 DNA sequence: TGTGCCAGCTCACCACCTGGCGGGAGGCACCACTACGAGCAGTACTTC. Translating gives CASSPPGGRHHYEQYF.

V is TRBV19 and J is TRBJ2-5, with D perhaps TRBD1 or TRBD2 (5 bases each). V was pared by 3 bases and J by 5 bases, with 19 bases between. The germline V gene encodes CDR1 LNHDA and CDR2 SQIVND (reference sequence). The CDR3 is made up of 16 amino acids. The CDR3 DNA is TGTGCCAGTAGTATCGGGACCCTGGCTGTACGGGAGACCCAGTACTTC. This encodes CASSIGTLAVRETQYF.

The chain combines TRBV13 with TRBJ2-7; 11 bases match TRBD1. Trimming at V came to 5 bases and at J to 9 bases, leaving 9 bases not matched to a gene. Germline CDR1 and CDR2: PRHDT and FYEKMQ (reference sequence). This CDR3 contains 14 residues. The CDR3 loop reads CASSLGTGGHGQYF. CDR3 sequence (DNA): TGTGCCAGCAGCCTCGGGACAGGGGGACACGGGCAGTACTTC. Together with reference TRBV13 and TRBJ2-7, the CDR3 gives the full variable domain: AAGVIQSPRHLIKEKRETATLKCYPIPRHDTVYWYQQGPGQDPQFLISFYEKMQSDKGSIPDRFSAQQFSDYHSELNMSSLELGDSALYFCASSLGTGGHGQYFGPGTRLTVT.

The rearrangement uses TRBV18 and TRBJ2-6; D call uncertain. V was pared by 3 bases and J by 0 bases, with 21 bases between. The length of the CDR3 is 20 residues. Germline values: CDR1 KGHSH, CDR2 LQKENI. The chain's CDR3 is CASSPVAHGTMSSGANVLTF. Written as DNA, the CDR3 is TGTGCCAGCTCACCGGTCGCTCACGGCACTATGAGCTCTGGGGCCAACGTCCTGACTTTC.

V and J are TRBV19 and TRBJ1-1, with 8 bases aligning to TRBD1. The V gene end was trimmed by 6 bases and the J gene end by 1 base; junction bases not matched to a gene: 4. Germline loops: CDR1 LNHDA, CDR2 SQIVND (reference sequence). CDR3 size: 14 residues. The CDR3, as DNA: TGTGCCAGTAGCCTTGGACAGGGGAACACTGAAGCTTTCTTT. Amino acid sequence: CASSLGQGNTEAFF. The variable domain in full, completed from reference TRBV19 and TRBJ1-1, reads DGGITQSPKYLFRKEGQNVTLSCEQNLNHDAMYWYRQDPGQGLRLIYYSQIVNDFQKGDIAEGYSVSREKKESFPLTVTSAQKNPTAFYLCASSLGQGNTEAFFGQGTRLTVV.

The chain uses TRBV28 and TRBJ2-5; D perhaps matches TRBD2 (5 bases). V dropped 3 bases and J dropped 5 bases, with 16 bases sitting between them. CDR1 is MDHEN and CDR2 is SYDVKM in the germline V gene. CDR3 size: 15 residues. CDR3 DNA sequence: TGTGCCAGCAGTTTGACCGGGGTCGTCGGGGAGACCCAGTACTTC. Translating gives CASSLTGVVGETQYF.

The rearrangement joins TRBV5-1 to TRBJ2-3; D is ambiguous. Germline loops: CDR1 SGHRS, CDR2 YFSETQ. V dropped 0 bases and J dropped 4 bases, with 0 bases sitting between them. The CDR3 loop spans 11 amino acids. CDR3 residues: CASSLADTQYF. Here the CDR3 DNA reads TGCGCCAGCAGCTTGGCAGATACGCAGTATTTT.

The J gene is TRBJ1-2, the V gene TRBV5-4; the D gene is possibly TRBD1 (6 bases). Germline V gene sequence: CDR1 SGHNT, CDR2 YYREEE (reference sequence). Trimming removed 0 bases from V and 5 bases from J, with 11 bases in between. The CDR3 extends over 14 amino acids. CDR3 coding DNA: TGTGCCAGCAGCTTGGGAGGGGGACGATATGGCTACACCTTC. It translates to CASSLGGGRYGYTF.

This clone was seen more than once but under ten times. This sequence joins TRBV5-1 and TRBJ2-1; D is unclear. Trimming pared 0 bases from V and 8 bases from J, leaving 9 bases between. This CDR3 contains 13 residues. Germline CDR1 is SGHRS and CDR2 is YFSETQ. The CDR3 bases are TGCGCCAGCAGCTTGGACCCTTCGGATGAGCAGTTCTTC. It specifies CASSLDPSDEQFF.

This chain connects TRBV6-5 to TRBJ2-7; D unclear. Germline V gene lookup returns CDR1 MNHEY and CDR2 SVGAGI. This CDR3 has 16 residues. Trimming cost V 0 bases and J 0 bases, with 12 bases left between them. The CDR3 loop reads CASSYSSQESSYEQYF. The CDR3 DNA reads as TGTGCCAGCAGTTACTCTTCCCAGGAGAGCTCCTACGAGCAGTACTTC.

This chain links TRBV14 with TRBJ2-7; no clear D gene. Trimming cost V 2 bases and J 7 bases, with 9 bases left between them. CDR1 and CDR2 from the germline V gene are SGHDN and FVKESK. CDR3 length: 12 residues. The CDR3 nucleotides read TGTGCCAGCAGCCAATACGTTGGGGAGCAGTACTTC. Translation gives CASSQYVGEQYF.

The CDR3 region has the DNA TGTGCCAGCAGTCCCAGCGGGAGCTCCTACGAGCAGTACTTC. Amino acids: CASSPSGSSYEQYF. The rearrangement uses TRBV9 and TRBJ2-7, with 8 nucleotides matching TRBD2. The trim removed 5 bases at V and 0 bases at J, leaving 4 bases unmatched. CDR3 length equals 14 residues. Germline CDR1 reads SGDLS; CDR2 reads YYNGEE.

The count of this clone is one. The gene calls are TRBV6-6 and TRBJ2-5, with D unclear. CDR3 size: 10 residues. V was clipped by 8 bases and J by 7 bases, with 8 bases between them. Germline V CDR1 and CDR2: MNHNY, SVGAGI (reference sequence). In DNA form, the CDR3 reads TGTGCCAGCGAGTCAGGGACCCAGTACTTC. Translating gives CASESGTQYF.

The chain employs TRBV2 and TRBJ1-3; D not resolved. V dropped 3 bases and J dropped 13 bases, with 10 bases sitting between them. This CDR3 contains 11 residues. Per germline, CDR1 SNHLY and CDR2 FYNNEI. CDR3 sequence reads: CASSEGTEIYF. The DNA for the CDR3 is TGTGCCAGCAGTGAGGGTACAGAGATATATTTT.

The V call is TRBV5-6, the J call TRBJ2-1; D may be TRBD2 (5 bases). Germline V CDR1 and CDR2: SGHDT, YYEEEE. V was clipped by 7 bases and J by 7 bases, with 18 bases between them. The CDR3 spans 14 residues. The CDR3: CASGGPSTINEQFF. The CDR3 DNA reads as TGTGCCAGCGGCGGGCCCTCTACCATTAATGAGCAGTTCTTC.

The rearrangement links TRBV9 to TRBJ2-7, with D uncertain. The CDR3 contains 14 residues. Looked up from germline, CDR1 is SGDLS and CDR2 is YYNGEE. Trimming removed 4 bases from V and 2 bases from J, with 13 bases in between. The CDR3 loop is CASSPPGRPYEQYF. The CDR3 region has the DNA TGTGCCAGCAGCCCCCCAGGACGGCCCTACGAGCAGTACTTC.

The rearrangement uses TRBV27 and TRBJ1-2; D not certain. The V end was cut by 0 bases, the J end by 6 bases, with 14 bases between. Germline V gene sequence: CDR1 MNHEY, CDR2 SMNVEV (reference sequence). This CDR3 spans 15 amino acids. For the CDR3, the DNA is TGTGCCAGCAGTTTATCTTGGGGATCTGAGGATGGCTACACCTTC. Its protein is CASSLSWGSEDGYTF.

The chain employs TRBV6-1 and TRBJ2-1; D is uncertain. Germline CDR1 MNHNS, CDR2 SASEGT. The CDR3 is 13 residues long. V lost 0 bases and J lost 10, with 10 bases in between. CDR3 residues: CASSEAPLGEQFF. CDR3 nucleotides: TGTGCCAGCAGTGAAGCCCCCCTCGGGGAGCAGTTCTTC.

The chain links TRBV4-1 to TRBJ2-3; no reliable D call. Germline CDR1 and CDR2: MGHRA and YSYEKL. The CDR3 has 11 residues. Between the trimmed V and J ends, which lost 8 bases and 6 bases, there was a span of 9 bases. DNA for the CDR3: TGCGCCAGCGTCTTCGGGGATACGCAGTATTTT. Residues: CASVFGDTQYF.

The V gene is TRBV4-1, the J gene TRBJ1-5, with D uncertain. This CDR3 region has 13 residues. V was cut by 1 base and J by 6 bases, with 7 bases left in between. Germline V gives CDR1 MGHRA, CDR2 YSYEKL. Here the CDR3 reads CASSQALTQPQHF. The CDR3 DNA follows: TGCGCCAGCAGCCAAGCGTTGACTCAGCCCCAGCATTTT.

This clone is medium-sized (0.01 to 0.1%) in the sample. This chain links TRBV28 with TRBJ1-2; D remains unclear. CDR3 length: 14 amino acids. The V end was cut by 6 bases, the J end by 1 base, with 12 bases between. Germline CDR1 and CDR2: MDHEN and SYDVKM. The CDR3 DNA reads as TGTGCCAGCAGCCCGTCGGCCTTTAACTATGGCTACACCTTC. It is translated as CASSPSAFNYGYTF.

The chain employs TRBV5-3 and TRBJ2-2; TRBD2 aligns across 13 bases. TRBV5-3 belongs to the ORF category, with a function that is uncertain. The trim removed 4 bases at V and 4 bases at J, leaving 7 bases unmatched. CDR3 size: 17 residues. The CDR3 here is CARSEGLAGLATGELFF. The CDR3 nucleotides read TGTGCCAGAAGCGAGGGACTAGCGGGATTAGCCACCGGGGAGCTGTTTTTT.

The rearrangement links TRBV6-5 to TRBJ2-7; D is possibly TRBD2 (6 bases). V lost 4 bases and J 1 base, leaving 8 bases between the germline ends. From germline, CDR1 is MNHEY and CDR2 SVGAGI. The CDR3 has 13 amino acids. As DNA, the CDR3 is TGTGCCAGCAGTTCCGCGGGGTCCTACGAGCAGTACTTC. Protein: CASSSAGSYEQYF.